Shown below are 8 T cell receptor beta chains from a single sample sequenced in a study of CD8 T cells in ankylosing spondylitis. A single record per CDR3 protein comes from TCRdb applying MiXCR to the 5' RACE reads. The sample lists around 150,000 distinct CDR3 sequences; around 19% were seen once. Sequenced material: blood, either unsorted or a sorted T cell fraction (not recorded which). Receptors were obtained from a male donor with ankylosing spondylitis or in good health (not recorded which).

This clonotype has just a few counts. The V call is TRBV6-1, the J call TRBJ1-4; D gene uncertain. CDR3 length: 14 amino acids. Trimming took off 6 bases at V and 8 bases at J, with 16 bases between the two ends. The germline gives CDR1 MNHNS, CDR2 SASEGT. CDR3 residues: CASRPGGLEEKLFF. CDR3 DNA: TGTGCCAGCAGGCCAGGTGGCTTAGAAGAAAAACTGTTTTTT.

In its sample, this clonotype was seen many times. The chain recombines TRBV20-1 with TRBJ2-3, with D possibly matching TRBD2 (5 bases). Trimming shortened V by 5 bases and J by 1 base, and 10 bases separated the two germline ends. Germline V gene lookup returns CDR1 DFQATT and CDR2 SNEGSKA (reference sequence). This CDR3 is built from 13 residues. CDR3 DNA: TGCAGTGCTCAGGACTCCCGCACAGATACGCAGTATTTT. Translation gives CSAQDSRTDTQYF.

V gene TRBV10-3 combines with J gene TRBJ2-1; TRBD2 matches at 7 bases. The length of the CDR3 is 14 residues. The germline CDR1 and CDR2 sequences are ENHRY and SYGVKD. V was clipped by 2 bases and J by 8 bases; unmatched bases: 6. This CDR3 reads CAISEKREVHEQFF. CDR3 DNA: TGTGCCATCAGTGAGAAACGGGAGGTTCATGAGCAGTTCTTC.

Only a few counts were recorded for this clonotype. V and J are TRBV7-8 and TRBJ1-2, with 8 bases lining up with TRBD1. This CDR3 region has 15 residues. V was clipped by 5 bases and J by 4 bases; unmatched bases: 9. Germline V gene lookup returns CDR1 SGHVS and CDR2 FQNEAQ. The CDR3, as DNA: TGTGCCAGCAGCCCCCGACAGGGGTTAAGCTATGGCTACACCTTC. Its translation: CASSPRQGLSYGYTF.

The V call is TRBV6-6, the J call TRBJ2-5; D is possibly TRBD1 (6 bases). Germline loops: CDR1 MNHNY, CDR2 SVGAGI (reference sequence). The CDR3 is 13 residues long. Trimming removed 6 bases from V and 5 bases from J, with 13 bases in between. The CDR3 protein is CASSPGRGETQYF. The CDR3 DNA sequence: TGTGCCAGCAGCCCGGGCAGGGGTGAGACCCAGTACTTC.

This clonotype was counted many times. V usage is TRBV12-3 or TRBV12-4 and J usage is TRBJ1-2; D uncertain. The ends were cut back, 6 bases at V and 9 bases at J, with 17 bases in the middle. This CDR3 contains 13 residues. The CDR3 loop is CASSWQVRGSYTF. Here the CDR3 DNA reads TGTGCCAGCAGCTGGCAGGTGAGAGGGAGCTACACCTTC.

This clonotype was detected ten times or more. This sequence joins TRBV29-1 and TRBJ2-3; D gene ambiguous. Trimming took 6 bases from V and 9 from J, leaving 16 bases between them. In germline, CDR1 is SQVTM, CDR2 ANQGSEA. CDR3 size: 12 residues. CDR3 in amino acids: CSVVRTPPTQYF. CDR3 DNA: TGCAGCGTGGTACGAACGCCGCCAACGCAGTATTTT.

This clonotype was seen a few times. The CDR3 sequence is CASLRTVNMNTEAFF. In nucleotides, the CDR3 is TGTGCCAGCTTGAGGACCGTGAACATGAACACTGAAGCTTTCTTT. The rearrangement uses TRBV6-2 or TRBV6-3 and TRBJ1-1, with D unclear. This CDR3 is 15 amino acids long. Per germline, CDR1 MNHEY and CDR2 SVGEGT. Trimming removed 8 bases from V and 0 bases from J, with 16 bases in between.